One sample yielded the 32 T cell receptor beta chains listed below, sequenced in a study of T cells after yellow fever vaccination (dated by TCRdb to the late 2010s). Read against the paper, the sample's treatment or condition label means: live attenuated yellow fever vaccine strain. The library relied on 5' RACE. Sequencing was carried out with an Illumina NovaSeq 6000. Using fastp trimming at Q25 and MiXCR clonotype assembly, TCRdb reanalyzed the public sequencing data and kept in-frame beta chains. Every entry covers one CDR3 protein and lists the most common genes and DNA from its rows. This sample gives roughly 99,000 distinct CDR3 sequences in total; about 6% of them show up just once. The ten largest clones take up over 40% of the sample. The material sequenced was CD8+ T cells sorted from PBMCs, taken 10 days after the yellow fever booster vaccination. These receptors came from a man aged 18 to 30 who received the YFV17D yellow fever vaccine.

This clonotype was counted many times. This sequence joins TRBV10-3 and TRBJ2-7; D is ambiguous. The CDR3 has 13 amino acids. From germline, CDR1 is ENHRY and CDR2 SYGVKD. V shed 8 bases and J shed 5 bases, with 16 bases lying between them. The CDR3 coding sequence is TGTGCCATCTATGATCCACGCCAAGACGAGCAGTACGTC. Residues: CAIYDPRQDEQYV.

The genes are TRBV19 and TRBJ2-7; tentatively, D is TRBD1 (5 bases). Between the trimmed V and J ends, which lost 4 bases and 5 bases, there was a span of 18 bases. Germline V gene sequence: CDR1 LNHDA, CDR2 SQIVND (reference sequence). The CDR3 has 15 amino acids. CDR3 residues: CASSTRQGKRNEQYF. CDR3 in DNA: TGTGCCAGTAGTACCCGGCAGGGAAAGAGAAACGAGCAGTACTTC.

The rearrangement links TRBV7-9 to TRBJ2-1, with TRBD2 matching over 8 bases. The CDR3 length is 13 residues. The germline gives CDR1 SEHNR, CDR2 FQNEAQ (reference sequence). V dropped 0 bases and J dropped 10; count of bases not matched to a gene: 2. DNA for the CDR3: TGTGCCAGCAGCTTAGCCTCTAGCGGGGAGCAGTTCTTC. Protein sequence: CASSLASSGEQFF.

There are a few counts of this clonotype. The V and J genes are TRBV5-1 and TRBJ1-2; D remains unclear. The germline CDR1 and CDR2 sequences are SGHRS and YFSETQ. Trimming removed 0 bases at V and 3 bases at J, with 9 bases between. The CDR3 runs to 14 residues. CDR3 residues: CASSLGWHHYGYTF. The CDR3 DNA sequence: TGCGCCAGCAGCTTGGGGTGGCATCACTATGGCTACACCTTC. Complete variable domain (other parts from reference TRBV5-1 and TRBJ1-2): KAGVTQTPRYLIKTRGQQVTLSCSPISGHRSVSWYQQTPGQGLQFLFEYFSETQRNKGNFPGRFSGRQFSNSRSEMNVSTLELGDSALYLCASSLGWHHYGYTFGSGTRLTVV.

At least ten counts were recorded for this clonotype. The chain carries TRBV5-5 and TRBJ2-2, with 7 bases aligning to TRBD1. After removal of 4 bases from V and 4 bases from J, the junction contained 7 bases not matched to a gene. The germline V gene encodes CDR1 SGHKS and CDR2 YYEKEE (reference sequence). The CDR3 consists of 15 residues. CDR3 loop: CASSQRQGGTGELFF. In DNA form, the CDR3 reads TGTGCCAGCAGCCAGAGACAGGGCGGCACCGGGGAGCTGTTTTTT.

This clonotype has ten or more counts. Here the CDR3 DNA reads TGTGCCAGCAGCTTAGATGCCCTACGGAACTATGGCTACACCTTC. Translated, it gives CASSLDALRNYGYTF. The V gene is TRBV7-9, the J gene TRBJ1-2; D uncertain. CDR1 SEHNR and CDR2 FQNEAQ come from the germline V gene (reference sequence). This CDR3 is 15 amino acids long. V lost 1 base to trimming and J lost 2 bases, with 11 bases between them.

This clonotype was detected a few times. The chain joins TRBV12-3 or TRBV12-4 to TRBJ2-6, with no clear D. This CDR3 is built from 16 residues. Trimming removed 2 bases at V and 8 bases at J, with 16 bases between. CDR3 sequence: CASSLSAPGKTNVLTF. CDR3 coding DNA: TGTGCCAGCAGTTTATCGGCTCCTGGTAAGACCAACGTCCTGACTTTC.

The chain joins TRBV27 to TRBJ2-2, with 9 bases aligning to TRBD1. The CDR3 loop spans 18 amino acids. V gave up 5 bases and J gave up 5 bases; unmatched junction bases: 15. Germline V gene sequence: CDR1 MNHEY, CDR2 SMNVEV (reference sequence). CDR3 in amino acids: CASSGIGTGPWGTGELFF. The DNA for the CDR3 is TGTGCCAGCAGTGGAATCGGGACAGGGCCGTGGGGGACCGGGGAGCTGTTTTTT.

This clonotype showed up many times. The rearrangement joins TRBV11-2 to TRBJ2-2; TRBD2 agrees at 11 bases. Germline CDR1 and CDR2: SGHAT and FQNNGV. The V segment lost 6 bases and the J segment 1 base; nucleotides outside the gene matches: 4. The CDR3 length is 16 residues. CDR3 sequence reads: CASRGLAALNTGELFF. In DNA, the CDR3 is TGTGCCAGCAGGGGACTAGCGGCTTTGAACACCGGGGAGCTGTTTTTT.

This clonotype was counted only a few times. V usage is TRBV19 and J usage is TRBJ1-5; no clear D gene. V lost 7 bases and J 3 bases, leaving 7 bases between the germline ends. The CDR3 consists of 12 residues. Per germline, CDR1 LNHDA and CDR2 SQIVND (reference sequence). DNA for the CDR3: TGTGCCAGTAATAAATACAATCAGCCCCAGCATTTT. Protein: CASNKYNQPQHF.

The genes are TRBV3-1 and TRBJ2-6; 10 nucleotides align to TRBD1. In germline, CDR1 is LGHDT, CDR2 YNNKEL (reference sequence). The trim removed 5 bases at V and 0 bases at J, leaving 4 bases unmatched. CDR3 length: 17 amino acids. The CDR3 bases are TGTGCCAGCAGCGGGGACAGGGGAAACTCTGGGGCCAACGTCCTGACTTTC. Translating it yields CASSGDRGNSGANVLTF.

Many counts were recorded for this clonotype. The chain has TRBV6-2 or TRBV6-3 and TRBJ2-7, with D possibly being TRBD1 (6 bases). The CDR3 runs to 12 residues. Germline CDR1 MNHEY, CDR2 SVGEGT. Trimming pared 8 bases from V and 3 bases from J, leaving 11 bases between. In nucleotides, the CDR3 is TGTGCCAGCGGCGGACAGCACTACGAGCAGTACTTC. It translates to CASGGQHYEQYF.

This chain joins TRBV5-4 and TRBJ2-5; the D gene is possibly TRBD2 (5 bases). The CDR3 contains 13 residues. Germline assignment: CDR1 SGHNT and CDR2 YYREEE (reference sequence). The V and J ends lost 2 bases and 3 bases respectively, with 8 bases between them. CDR3 loop: CASSFRGEETQYF. The CDR3 nucleotides read TGTGCCAGCAGCTTCCGGGGAGAAGAGACCCAGTACTTC.

This clonotype has a count of ten or more. V is TRBV7-3 and J is TRBJ2-5, with 13 bases lining up with TRBD2. The CDR3 extends over 16 amino acids. CDR1 is SGHTA and CDR2 is FQGTGA in the germline V gene. V shed 5 bases and J 5 bases; nucleotides not matched to a gene: 8. The CDR3 here is CASSQLAGGPAETQYF. The DNA of the CDR3 is TGTGCCAGCAGCCAACTAGCGGGGGGGCCGGCGGAGACCCAGTACTTC. Complete variable domain (other parts from reference TRBV7-3 and TRBJ2-5): GAGVSQTPSNKVTEKGKYVELRCDPISGHTALYWYRQSLGQGPEFLIYFQGTGAADDSGLPNDRFFAVRPEGSVSTLKIQRTERGDSAVYLCASSQLAGGPAETQYFGPGTRLLVL.

V and J are TRBV12-3 or TRBV12-4 and TRBJ2-1; D ambiguous. The CDR3 sequence is 14 residues long. Trimming pared 3 bases from V and 1 base from J, leaving 7 bases between. DNA for the CDR3: TGTGCCAGCAGTTTTTTTCCATCCTACAATGAGCAGTTCTTC. Its protein product is CASSFFPSYNEQFF.

This clonotype was recorded at least ten times. At one end, the junction sequence differs from germline, possibly due to a read error. This sequence joins TRBV7-9 and TRBJ2-7; TRBD2 is a possible D gene (6 bases). CDR1 is SEHNR and CDR2 is FQNEAQ in the germline V gene (reference sequence). CDR3 length: 15 amino acids. The CDR3 bases are TGTGCCAACAGCCAGCTGCGGGGAGCTCCCTACGAGCAGTACTTC. Translation: CANSQLRGAPYEQYF.

This clonotype was picked up many times. The chain joins TRBV29-1 to TRBJ1-1, with 9 positions matching TRBD1. The CDR3 totals 10 residues. Germline assignment: CDR1 SQVTM and CDR2 ANQGSEA. V dropped 6 bases and J dropped 7; count of bases not matched to a gene: 0. CDR3 protein: CSVGQGEAFF. The CDR3 coding sequence is TGCAGCGTGGGACAGGGTGAAGCTTTCTTT.

This clonotype has a handful of counts. This CDR3 reads CASSLPGRTELAGLYNEQFF. CDR3 sequence (DNA): TGTGCCAGCAGCCTCCCGGGACGGACGGAACTAGCGGGGCTCTACAATGAGCAGTTCTTC. The rearrangement links TRBV21-1 to TRBJ2-1; TRBD1, the table's D call, lacks a check against the DNA. TRBV21-1 constitutes a pseudogene. This CDR3 is built from 20 residues.

The table lists this clonotype with a few counts. The V call is TRBV4-1, the J call TRBJ2-3, with TRBD1 as a possible D gene (5 bases). V lost 2 bases and J 0 bases, leaving 9 bases between the germline ends. Germline-derived CDR1 and CDR2 are MGHRA and YSYEKL. This CDR3 is 15 amino acids long. As DNA, the CDR3 is TGCGCCAGCAGCCAATGGCAGGGAAGCACAGATACGCAGTATTTT. This gives the protein CASSQWQGSTDTQYF.

Many counts were recorded for this clonotype. The chain joins TRBV7-9 to TRBJ1-5; a possible D gene is TRBD1 (5 bases). Trimming took off 1 base at V and 6 bases at J, with 13 bases between the two ends. The CDR3 totals 15 residues. Germline-derived CDR1 and CDR2 are SEHNR and FQNEAQ (reference sequence). The CDR3 region has the DNA TGTGCCAGCAGCTTAGGGGACCCTCGGAGTCAGCCCCAGCATTTT. This translates into CASSLGDPRSQPQHF.

This clonotype was picked up a small number of times. The chain couples TRBV25-1 to TRBJ2-1; tentative D call: TRBD2 (7 bases). Germline CDR1 reads MGHDK; CDR2 reads SYGVNS. The CDR3 runs 15 residues. Trimming took 3 bases from V and 2 from J, leaving 11 bases between them. The CDR3 here is CASSDVGGPYNEQFF. Written as DNA, the CDR3 is TGTGCCAGCAGTGACGTGGGGGGGCCCTACAATGAGCAGTTCTTC.

This clonotype was seen ten or more times. V and J are TRBV7-9 and TRBJ2-7; the D gene could be TRBD1 or TRBD2 (5 bases each). CDR3 size: 16 residues. Germline-derived CDR1 and CDR2 are SEHNR and FQNEAQ (reference sequence). V shed 4 bases and J shed 6 bases, with 22 bases lying between them. The CDR3 nucleotides are TGTGCCAGCAGCTCTGGGACGCCGGTGGCAGTCTTCGAGCAGTACTTC. Translation gives CASSSGTPVAVFEQYF.

This clonotype occurred a few times. The chain uses TRBV7-9 and TRBJ1-4; D not certain. This CDR3 has 14 residues. Germline-derived CDR1 and CDR2 are SEHNR and FQNEAQ (reference sequence). Trimming took off 6 bases at V and 5 bases at J, with 13 bases between the two ends. The CDR3 nucleotides are TGTGCCAGCAGGGCGACGGGCGTAAATGAAAAACTGTTTTTT. Its protein is CASRATGVNEKLFF. The full variable domain, rest sourced from reference TRBV7-9 and TRBJ1-4, is DTGVSQNPRHKITKRGQNVTFRCDPISEHNRLYWYRQTLGQGPEFLTYFQNEAQLEKSRLLSDRFSAERPKGSFSTLEIQRTEQGDSAMYLCASRATGVNEKLFFGSGTQLSVL.

The chain couples TRBV7-2 to TRBJ2-1; 8 bases are a match to TRBD2. The CDR3 totals 14 residues. With 5 bases clipped from V and 4 bases from J, the junction kept 4 bases outside the gene matches. Germline assignment: CDR1 SGHTA and CDR2 FQGNSA. The CDR3 is CASSPGGGYNEQFF. The DNA of the CDR3 is TGTGCCAGCAGCCCCGGGGGGGGGTACAATGAGCAGTTCTTC.

In this sample, this clonotype turned up a few times. V usage is TRBV5-1 and J usage is TRBJ2-3; 7 nucleotides agree with TRBD2. Germline CDR1 SGHRS, CDR2 YFSETQ. J was trimmed by 8 bases and V by 0 bases; bases with no gene match: 3. The CDR3 is 13 residues long. The CDR3 sequence is CASSLVQRGTQYF. The CDR3 coding sequence is TGCGCCAGCAGCTTGGTCCAGCGGGGTACGCAGTATTTT.

This clonotype was detected a few times. The chain couples TRBV6-5 to TRBJ2-7, with 7 positions matching TRBD1. Germline V gene sequence: CDR1 MNHEY, CDR2 SVGAGI. The CDR3 is 14 residues long. V lost 6 bases and J lost 4; bases outside the gene matches: 9. The CDR3 DNA is TGTGCCAGCAGGGAGACAGGGTACCCTTACGAGCAGTACGTC. It codes for CASRETGYPYEQYV.

V is TRBV7-9 and J is TRBJ2-3; D remains ambiguous. Germline V lookup: CDR1 SEHNR, CDR2 FQNEAQ (reference sequence). The CDR3 loop spans 12 amino acids. The germline V and J ends were trimmed by 5 bases and 5 bases, with 8 bases remaining between them. The CDR3 DNA reads as TGTGCCAGCAGCGCCACGAGAGATACGCAGTATTTT. Its translation: CASSATRDTQYF.

The J gene is TRBJ2-4, the V gene TRBV20-1; D not resolved. The V and J ends lost 1 base and 2 bases respectively, with 6 bases between them. The V gene's germline CDR1 is DFQATT and CDR2 SNEGSKA (reference sequence). This CDR3 region has 13 residues. CDR3 sequence reads: CSARVVSKNIQYF. Written as DNA, the CDR3 is TGCAGTGCTAGAGTCGTCTCCAAAAACATTCAGTACTTC.

The J gene is TRBJ2-3, the V gene TRBV7-2; 7 bases are shared with TRBD2. The germline gives CDR1 SGHTA, CDR2 FQGNSA. The V segment lost 2 bases and the J segment 7 bases; nucleotides outside the gene matches: 6. The CDR3 contains 14 residues. In DNA, the CDR3 is TGTGCCAGCAGCTTAAGGGACTACCCTAATACGCAGTATTTT. Translation: CASSLRDYPNTQYF.

The table lists this clonotype with a few counts. The chain employs TRBV5-4 and TRBJ1-2; 11 nucleotides match TRBD1. Trimming removed 3 bases from V and 8 bases from J; junction bases left unmatched: 6. The CDR3 runs 14 residues. In germline, CDR1 is SGHNT, CDR2 YYREEE (reference sequence). The CDR3 here is CASSWGQGGAGYTF. Written as DNA, the CDR3 is TGTGCCAGCAGCTGGGGACAGGGGGGAGCCGGCTACACCTTC.

This clonotype came up a few times. The J gene is TRBJ2-3, the V gene TRBV7-3, with 8 bases identical to TRBD1. CDR3 length: 16 residues. Germline values: CDR1 SGHTA, CDR2 FQGTGA. Germline trimming cut 4 bases from V and 0 bases from J; bases unmatched to any gene: 6. DNA for the CDR3: TGTGCCAGCAGCTCCACAGGGGGTCCAAGCACAGATACGCAGTATTTT. It specifies CASSSTGGPSTDTQYF.

This clonotype was seen only a few times. The CDR3, as DNA: TGTGCCAGCAGCTTAGAAGGCTTAAAGCAGTTCTTC. This sequence encodes CASSLEGLKQFF. The V and J genes are TRBV7-9 and TRBJ2-1; D not certain. The germline V gene encodes CDR1 SEHNR and CDR2 FQNEAQ (reference sequence). The CDR3 spans 12 residues. Deletions cut 1 base from V and 11 bases from J, with 9 bases between.